A selection of T cell receptor beta chains follows, all from one sample in a study of blood T cell repertoires in COVID-19. The assay was immunoSEQ multiplex PCR, and TCRdb's table has in-frame clones only and misses some. The sample lists about 670,000 clones, around 90% occurring once. Sequences were obtained from peripheral blood. The origin of the receptors is a woman aged 18-30 years with acute or convalescent COVID-19. CDR3s include the opening cysteine and the closing phenylalanine or tryptophan. Fields, in order: clone size, V gene, D gene, J gene, CDR3 protein, CDR3 DNA. A D gene is named only where the DNA matches it firmly. Size is stated for part of the rows, as once, few or many counts, or as a class when the clone is expanded.

-	TRBV19	TRBD1	TRBJ1-3	CASKGAEGTGTGNTIYF	TGTGCCAGTAAGGGCGCTGAGGGGACAGGGACCGGAAACACCATATATTTT
once	TRBV29-1	-	TRBJ1-1	CSVRDKTGTEAFF	TGCAGCGTCCGGGACAAGACGGGTACTGAAGCTTTCTTT
-	TRBV12-3/TRBV12-4	-	TRBJ1-2	CASSFRTAYGYTF	TGTGCCAGCAGTTTCCGGACTGCATATGGCTACACCTTC
-	TRBV19	TRBD2	TRBJ2-7	CASSSAGGPGDEQYF	TGTGCCAGTAGTTCGGCGGGGGGACCCGGCGACGAGCAGTACTTC
-	TRBV6-5	TRBD1	TRBJ1-1	CASSKRQGSETEAFF	TGTGCCAGCAGTAAACGACAGGGGAGCGAGACTGAAGCTTTCTTT
once	TRBV12-3/TRBV12-4	-	TRBJ1-1	CASRPQGFEAFF	TGTGCCAGCAGACCCCAGGGATTTGAAGCTTTCTTT
-	TRBV7-8	-	TRBJ1-2	CASSLEGPGRNYGYTF	TGTGCCAGCAGCTTAGAGGGCCCAGGGCGCAACTATGGCTACACCTTC
-	TRBV27	-	TRBJ1-1	CASSLLGNTEAFF	TGTGCCAGCAGTTTACTCGGGAACACTGAAGCTTTCTTT
-	TRBV28	-	TRBJ2-2	CASSLIDKTGELFF	TGTGCCAGCAGTTTAATAGACAAGACCGGGGAGCTGTTTTTT
-	TRBV5-4	TRBD1	TRBJ2-7	CASSGTPGTGVYEQYF	TGTGCCAGCAGCGGGACCCCCGGGACAGGGGTGTACGAGCAGTACTTC
-	TRBV4-2	TRBD2	TRBJ2-6	CASSQASGGPVGANVLTF	TGTGCCAGCAGCCAAGCTAGCGGGGGGCCCGTGGGGGCCAACGTCCTGACTTTC
-	TRBV24-1	-	TRBJ2-2	CATSDPNIPTGELFF	TGTGCCACCAGTGATCCGAACATTCCCACCGGGGAGCTGTTTTTT
-	TRBV6-5	-	TRBJ2-7	CASRVDGAYEQYF	TGTGCCAGCAGGGTTGACGGAGCCTACGAGCAGTACTTC
-	TRBV7-3	TRBD2	TRBJ2-1	CASSTPSGDYNEQFF	TGTGCCAGCAGCACCCCTAGCGGAGATTACAATGAGCAGTTCTTC
-	TRBV24-1	-	TRBJ2-2	CATSDLSSGGELFF	TGTGCCACCAGTGATTTGTCTAGTGGCGGGGAGCTGTTTTTT
-	TRBV2	TRBD1	TRBJ1-2	CASSESRGRNGGYTF	TGTGCCAGCAGTGAATCCAGGGGGAGAAATGGCGGCTACACCTTC
-	TRBV27	-	TRBJ1-2	CASSSTGVHGYTF	TGTGCCAGCAGCTCTACGGGGGTGCATGGCTACACCTTC
-	TRBV14	-	TRBJ1-1	CASSQRMSITEAFF	TGTGCCAGCAGCCAAAGAATGAGTATTACTGAAGCTTTCTTT
-	TRBV6-5	-	TRBJ1-2	CASSYGGSGSNYGYTF	TGTGCCAGCAGTTACGGCGGATCTGGAAGTAACTATGGCTACACCTTC
-	TRBV9	-	TRBJ1-2	CASSDIGGENYGYTF	TGTGCCAGCAGCGACATTGGAGGCGAAAACTATGGCTACACCTTC
once	TRBV3-1/TRBV3-2	-	TRBJ2-1	CASSQGVANEQFF	TGTGCCAGCAGCCAAGGGGTAGCGAATGAGCAGTTCTTC
-	TRBV9	TRBD2	TRBJ2-3	CASTHSGGAGDTQYF	TGTGCCAGCACCCACAGCGGGGGGGCTGGAGATACGCAGTATTTT
-	TRBV5-4	-	TRBJ2-1	CASSQGGGGYNEQFF	TGTGCCAGCAGCCAGGGGGGCGGGGGGTACAATGAGCAGTTCTTC
-	TRBV7-9	-	TRBJ1-1	CASSRRNSNTEAFF	TGTGCCAGCAGCCGCAGAAATTCGAACACTGAAGCTTTCTTT
-	TRBV4-1	-	TRBJ2-7	CASSYDSSYEQYF	TGCGCCAGCAGCTATGACAGCTCCTACGAGCAGTACTTC
once	TRBV2	TRBD1	TRBJ2-7	CASTPGQFYEQYF	TGTGCCAGCACCCCGGGACAGTTCTACGAGCAGTACTTC
-	TRBV6-6	-	TRBJ1-2	CASSYSIWGGPYGYTF	TGTGCCAGCAGTTACTCGATTTGGGGAGGGCCTTATGGCTACACCTTC
-	TRBV19	-	TRBJ1-3	CASSIPSSGNTIYF	TGTGCCAGTAGTATCCCCAGCTCTGGAAACACCATATATTTT
few	TRBV5-1	TRBD1	TRBJ1-4	CASNSDRDNEKLFF	TGCGCCAGCAATTCGGACAGGGATAATGAAAAACTGTTTTTT
-	TRBV7-8	TRBD2	TRBJ2-2	CASSPSGGARDTGELFF	TGTGCCAGCAGCCCCAGCGGGGGGGCGCGAGACACCGGGGAGCTGTTTTTT
-	TRBV5-5	-	TRBJ1-6	CASSLGQVNPYSPLHF	TGTGCCAGCAGCTTGGGACAGGTCAACCCTTATTCACCCCTCCACTTT
-	TRBV7-6	-	TRBJ1-6	CASSLASYSPLHF	TGTGCCAGCAGCTTAGCGTCCTACTCACCCCTCCACTTT